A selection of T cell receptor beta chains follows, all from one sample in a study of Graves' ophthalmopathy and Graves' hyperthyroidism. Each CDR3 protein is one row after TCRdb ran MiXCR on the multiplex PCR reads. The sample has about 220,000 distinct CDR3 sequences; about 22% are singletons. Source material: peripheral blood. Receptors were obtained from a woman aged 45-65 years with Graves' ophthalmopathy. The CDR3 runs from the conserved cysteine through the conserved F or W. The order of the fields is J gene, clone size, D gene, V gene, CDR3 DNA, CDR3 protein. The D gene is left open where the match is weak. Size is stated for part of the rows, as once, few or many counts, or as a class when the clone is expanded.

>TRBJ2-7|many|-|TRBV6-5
TGTGCCAGCAGTTCTGACCTGGGTGGAAACGAGCAGTACTTC
CASSSDLGGNEQYF
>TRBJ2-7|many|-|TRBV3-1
TGTGCCAGCAGCCAAAGGTGGTTCTACGAGCAGTACTTC
CASSQRWFYEQYF
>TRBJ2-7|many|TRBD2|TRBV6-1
TGTGCCAGCAGTGAGACCGGGGGGGTAGACGAGCAGTACTTC
CASSETGGVDEQYF
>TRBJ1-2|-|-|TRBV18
TGTGCCAGCTCACCAACAGAGAACTATGGCTACACCTTC
CASSPTENYGYTF
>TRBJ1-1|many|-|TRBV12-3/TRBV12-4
TGTGCCAGCAGTTCCGGGGGGCGGAGCGGCGCTTTCTTT
CASSSGGRSGAFF
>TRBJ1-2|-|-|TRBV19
TGTGCCAGTAGTCCCCAGACAGATCCGGCGGTCGACTATGGCTACACCTTC
CASSPQTDPAVDYGYTF
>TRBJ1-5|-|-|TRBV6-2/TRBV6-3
TGTGCCAGCAGTTATTGGGTGACCCAATCAGCCCAGCATTTT
CASSYWVTQSAQHF
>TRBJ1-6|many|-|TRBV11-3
TGTGCCAGCAGCCTTACAGGCAGCGAAGGCTCACCCCTCCACTTT
CASSLTGSEGSPLHF
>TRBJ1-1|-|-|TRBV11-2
TGTGCCAGCAAGAAAGGGGGTCAACAAAACATGAACACTGAAGCTTTCTTT
CASKKGGQQNMNTEAFF
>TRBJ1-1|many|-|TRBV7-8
TGTGCCAGCAGCCCCTATCGGTCCTCCTGGGAAGCTTTCTTT
CASSPYRSSWEAFF
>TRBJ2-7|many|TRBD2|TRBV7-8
TGTGCCAGCAGCAAGACTAGCGGATCCTACGAGCAGTACTTC
CASSKTSGSYEQYF
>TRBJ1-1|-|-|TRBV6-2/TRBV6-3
TGTGCCAGCAGGCTGACGACGGCGATCGGTGACACTGAAGCTTTCTTT
CASRLTTAIGDTEAFF
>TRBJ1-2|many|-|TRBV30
TGTGCCTGGAGCACACCCGGGACCCCTGGTCGTGGCTACACCTTC
CAWSTPGTPGRGYTF
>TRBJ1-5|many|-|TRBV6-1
TGTGCCAGCAGTGAAGGGCAGTTAGGCAATCAGCCCCAGCATTTT
CASSEGQLGNQPQHF
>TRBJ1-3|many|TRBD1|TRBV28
TGTGCCAGCAGTCCCCCGGGACAGGGGACTGGAAACACCATATATTTT
CASSPPGQGTGNTIYF
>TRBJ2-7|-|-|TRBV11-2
TGTGCCAGCAGCTTAGTCCCTCGTGGGGTACGGTACGAGCAGTACTTC
CASSLVPRGVRYEQYF
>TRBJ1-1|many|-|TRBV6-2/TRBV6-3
TGTGCCACCCTAGGCAGGGGATGGGGGGAGAACACTGAAGCTTTCTTT
CATLGRGWGENTEAFF
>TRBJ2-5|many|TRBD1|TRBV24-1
TGTGCCACCAGTGATTTGCAAAGGAGGCAGGGGGCTTTACAAGAGACCCAGTACTTC
CATSDLQRRQGALQETQYF
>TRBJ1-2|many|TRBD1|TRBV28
TGTGCCAGCAGGCTGTACCGGGACAGGGACGGGTTCCAGGGCTACACCTTC
CASRLYRDRDGFQGYTF
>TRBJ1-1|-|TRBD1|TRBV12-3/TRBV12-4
TGTGCCAGCGCTAGGGGGCTTACTGAAGCTTTCTTT
CASARGLTEAFF
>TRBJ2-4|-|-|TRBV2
TGTGCCAGCAGTGGGGGAATACGAGACATTCAGTACTTC
CASSGGIRDIQYF
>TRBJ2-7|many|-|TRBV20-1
TGCAGTGCTAGCATCAAAAGCCTTCGACGGGGGCAGAGCTCCTACGAGCAGTACTTC
CSASIKSLRRGQSSYEQYF
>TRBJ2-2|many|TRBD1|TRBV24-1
TGTGCCACCAGTGATGGGGACAGGGGGCCCGGGGAGCTGTTTTTT
CATSDGDRGPGELFF